Listed below are T cell receptor beta chains from one sample, sequenced in a study of blood T cell repertoires in COVID-19. Repertoires were generated with immunoSEQ multiplex PCR, while TCRdb's copy carries only in-frame clones and drops some. The sample includes 240,000 or so clones, around 83% of them seen just once. The specimen was peripheral blood. The source of these receptors is a woman older than 75 with acute or convalescent COVID-19. Both conserved end residues are part of each CDR3. D genes are given only for firm matches. Not every row has a clone size; where given, it reads once, few, many or a size class.

size	D	V	length	J	CDR3	DNA
few	-	TRBV18	14	TRBJ1-2	CASSPPNRDDGYTF	TGTGCCAGCTCACCACCCAACAGGGACGATGGCTACACCTTC
-	TRBD2	TRBV14	12	TRBJ2-1	CASSRSGVEQFF	TGTGCCAGCAGCCGTAGCGGGGTGGAGCAGTTCTTC
-	-	TRBV5-4	16	TRBJ1-1	CASKVGGKSVNTEAFF	TGTGCCAGCAAGGTAGGAGGGAAATCAGTAAACACTGAAGCTTTCTTT
-	-	TRBV11-2	14	TRBJ1-6	CASSHRPSESPLHF	TGTGCCAGCAGCCACCGTCCTAGCGAGTCACCCCTCCACTTT
-	-	TRBV18	15	TRBJ1-5	CASSSRQDSNQPQHF	TGTGCCAGCTCAAGCAGACAGGATAGCAATCAGCCCCAGCATTTT
-	-	TRBV4-1	16	TRBJ1-2	CASSQVLRADHYGYTF	TGCGCCAGCAGCCAAGTTCTGCGGGCCGATCACTATGGCTACACCTTC
once	TRBD2	TRBV6-6	16	TRBJ2-3	CASSSLAGGITDTQYF	TGTGCCAGCAGTTCCTTAGCGGGGGGGATCACAGATACGCAGTATTTT
few	-	TRBV7-6	13	TRBJ1-2	CASSLGGGYGYTF	TGTGCCAGCAGCTTGGGAGGGGGCTATGGCTACACCTTC
-	TRBD1	TRBV13	13	TRBJ2-5	CASSWDSQETQYF	TGTGCCAGCAGCTGGGACAGTCAAGAGACCCAGTACTTC
-	TRBD1	TRBV19	20	TRBJ1-1	CASSIPRQGFGSPPNTEAFF	TGTGCCAGTAGTATCCCCAGACAGGGTTTCGGTTCACCGCCTAACACTGAAGCTTTCTTT
-	TRBD1	TRBV29-1	13	TRBJ2-7	CSIRQGGSYEQYF	TGCAGCATCCGACAGGGGGGATCCTACGAGCAGTACTTC
-	-	TRBV2	14	TRBJ1-5	CASSDEGVLQPQHF	TGTGCCAGCAGTGACGAGGGGGTTTTGCAGCCCCAGCATTTT
-	-	TRBV9	14	TRBJ1-3	CASSVDSSGNTIYF	TGTGCCAGCAGCGTAGACTCCTCTGGAAACACCATATATTTT
-	-	TRBV7-6	14	TRBJ2-7	CASSFGTSSYEQYF	TGTGCCAGCAGCTTCGGGACTTCCTCCTACGAGCAGTACTTC
-	TRBD1	TRBV7-9	14	TRBJ2-7	CASSPGQMNTEQYF	TGTGCCAGCAGCCCGGGACAGATGAACACCGAGCAGTACTTC
-	-	TRBV18	14	TRBJ1-5	CASSYGPPGEPQHF	TGTGCCAGCTCCTACGGACCCCCGGGGGAGCCCCAGCATTTT
-	-	TRBV30	12	TRBJ2-1	CAWSVNSKEQFF	TGTGCCTGGAGTGTGAATAGTAAGGAGCAGTTCTTC
-	-	TRBV28	14	TRBJ2-1	CATREGLANNEQFF	TGTGCCACCCGTGAGGGGCTAGCGAACAATGAGCAGTTCTTC
-	-	TRBV7-8	13	TRBJ1-5	CASSLDGVGPQHF	TGTGCCAGCAGCTTAGATGGAGTTGGGCCCCAGCATTTT
many	-	TRBV29-1	12	TRBJ1-1	CSAREGNTEAFF	TGCAGCGCCAGGGAGGGGAACACTGAAGCTTTCTTT
-	TRBD1	TRBV19	12	TRBJ1-2	CAVKRTGGGYTF	TGTGCCGTTAAGAGGACAGGGGGCGGCTACACCTTC
-	-	TRBV5-1	15	TRBJ2-5	CASSDTRGAQETQYF	TGCGCCAGCAGCGACACCAGGGGCGCTCAAGAGACCCAGTACTTC
-	TRBD1	TRBV5-5	15	TRBJ1-5	CASSSQGGANQPQHF	TGTGCCAGCAGCTCACAGGGGGGGGCCAATCAGCCCCAGCATTTT
-	-	TRBV19	16	TRBJ2-2	CASSPDRKDHTGELFF	TGTGCCAGTAGTCCCGACAGGAAGGACCACACCGGGGAGCTGTTTTTT
-	TRBD2	TRBV24-1	18	TRBJ2-5	CATSDLPGSGGYQETQYF	TGTGCCACCAGTGATTTGCCTGGTAGCGGGGGGTACCAAGAGACCCAGTACTTC
-	-	TRBV7-9	12	TRBJ2-1	CASSVGLPREFF	TGTGCCAGCAGCGTCGGACTCCCGAGGGAGTTCTTC
-	TRBD1	TRBV10-3	17	TRBJ1-6	CAISESAGGTYNSPLHF	TGTGCCATCAGTGAGTCGGCAGGGGGAACGTATAATTCACCCCTCCACTTT
-	-	TRBV5-6	13	TRBJ2-7	CASSPGLQYEQYF	TGTGCCAGCAGCCCCGGACTCCAGTACGAGCAGTACTTC
-	TRBD1	TRBV6-4	16	TRBJ2-7	CASSHGQGPADYEQYF	TGTGCCAGCAGTCACGGACAGGGGCCGGCCGACTACGAGCAGTACTTC
-	-	TRBV9	15	TRBJ2-1	CASSGGAGPYNEQFF	TGTGCCAGCAGCGGCGGGGCGGGGCCCTACAATGAGCAGTTCTTC
-	-	TRBV5-6	16	TRBJ2-7	CASSLGGGSISYEQYF	TGTGCCAGCAGCTTGGGTGGCGGATCAATCTCCTACGAGCAGTACTTC
-	-	TRBV6-5	15	TRBJ1-2	CASSYSKGVEYGYTF	TGTGCCAGCAGTTACTCGAAAGGGGTAGAGTATGGCTACACCTTC
-	-	TRBV7-7	16	TRBJ2-1	CASSLSVQGSDNEQFF	TGTGCTAGCAGCTTATCGGTTCAGGGTTCAGACAATGAGCAGTTCTTC
-	-	TRBV2	15	TRBJ2-4	CASSDGLGQRNIQYF	TGTGCCAGCAGTGATGGTCTGGGACAACGGAACATTCAGTACTTC
few	-	TRBV5-1	14	TRBJ2-7	CASSLGHVFYEQYF	TGCGCCAGCAGCTTGGGACATGTTTTCTACGAGCAGTACTTC
-	-	TRBV7-2	15	TRBJ1-5	CASSHGRGGDQPQHF	TGTGCCAGCAGCCACGGCCGGGGGGGGGACCAGCCCCAGCATTTT
once	-	TRBV3-1/TRBV3-2	15	TRBJ2-7	CASSQGQGSSYEQYF	TGTGCCAGCAGCCAAGGGCAGGGGAGCTCCTACGAGCAGTACTTC
-	-	TRBV6-5	16	TRBJ1-2	CASSYSNRGAFYGYTF	TGTGCCAGCAGTTACTCGAATCGCGGGGCTTTCTATGGCTACACCTTC
few	-	TRBV28	15	TRBJ2-7	CASSYPGLLSYEQYF	TGTGCCAGCAGTTACCCCGGGTTGTTGTCCTACGAGCAGTACTTC
-	TRBD1	TRBV18	15	TRBJ2-5	CASSHRDRVQETQYF	TGTGCCAGCTCACACCGGGACAGGGTCCAAGAGACCCAGTACTTC
-	-	TRBV7-7	15	TRBJ2-5	CASSLGYRDYETQYF	TGTGCTAGCAGCTTAGGGTACAGGGATTATGAGACCCAGTACTTC
-	-	TRBV18	16	TRBJ2-3	CASSPSGWSSTDTQYF	TGTGCCAGCTCACCATCGGGGTGGAGTAGCACAGATACGCAGTATTTT
once	-	TRBV20-1	11	TRBJ2-3	CSASSGNTQYF	TGCAGTGCTAGTAGCGGTAATACGCAGTATTTT
-	-	TRBV12-5	15	TRBJ1-1	CASGSNAGWWAEAFF	TGTGCTAGTGGTTCCAACGCCGGGTGGTGGGCTGAAGCTTTCTTT
-	-	TRBV25-1	13	TRBJ1-1	CASKGEMNTEAFF	TGTGCCAGCAAGGGAGAGATGAACACTGAAGCTTTCTTT
-	-	TRBV5-4	13	TRBJ1-2	CASSLAGSPGYTF	TGTGCCAGCAGCTTGGCGGGGTCCCCTGGCTACACCTTC